This T cell receptor beta chain appears in the sequencing data of a study of regulatory T cells in long-lasting Graves disease. With iRepertoire HTBI primers and Arm-PCR of CDR3 regions, TCR beta libraries were built. TCRdb reanalysed the multiplex PCR reads using MiXCR and keeps one entry per CDR3 protein. The table shows 680,000 or so distinct CDR3 sequences, with 16% occurring only once. Germline CDR1 SGDLS, CDR2 YYNGEE. The CDR3 totals 14 residues. V lost 0 bases, J lost 4 bases, and 10 bases lay in between. Noted time point: newly diagnosed GD, antithyroid drugs for less than 3 months. PBMC-derived RNA was used for the TCR library. This clonotype was seen a few times. The same specimen was also included in a second study, on T cells in Graves' hyperthyroidism and ophthalmopathy. That paper adds: Progression to ophthalmopathy was predicted a median of 6.5 months early.

J is TRBJ1-1 and V is TRBV9; no definite D call. This sample comprised peripheral blood mononuclear cells (PBMCs), obtained at new diagnosis, from a patient treated with antithyroid drugs. The sequence derives from a woman aged 25 to 39 with Graves disease. The CDR3, as DNA: TGTGCCAGCAGCGTAGAATTCCGCGGCACTGAAGCTTTCTTT. Translation gives CASSVEFRGTEAFF.